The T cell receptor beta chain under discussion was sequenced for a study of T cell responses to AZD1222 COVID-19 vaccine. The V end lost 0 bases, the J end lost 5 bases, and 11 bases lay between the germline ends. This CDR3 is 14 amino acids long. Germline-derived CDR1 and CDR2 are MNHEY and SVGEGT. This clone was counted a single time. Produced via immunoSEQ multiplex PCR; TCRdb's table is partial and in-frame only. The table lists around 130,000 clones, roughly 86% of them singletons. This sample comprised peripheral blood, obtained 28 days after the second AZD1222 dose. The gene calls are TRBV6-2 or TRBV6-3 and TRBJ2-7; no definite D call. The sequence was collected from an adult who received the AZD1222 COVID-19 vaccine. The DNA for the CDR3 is TGTGCCAGCAGTTACTCGGGCCATATAAACGAGCAGTACTTC. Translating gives CASSYSGHINEQYF.